What follows is one T cell receptor (beta chain) and its context. This sample was taken from a study of circulating tumor DNA in untreated peripheral T-cell lymphoma. The CDR3 is made up of 18 amino acids. Germline values: CDR1 MDHEN, CDR2 SYDVKM. V gave up 2 bases and J gave up 6 bases; unmatched junction bases: 19. Sequencing used immunoSEQ multiplex PCR; TCRdb keeps in-frame clones, though not all of them. The sample shows some 7,300 clones, about 75% of them seen only once. The TCR was taken from a human donor with peripheral T-cell lymphoma. Sequenced: tumor tissue. This chain joins TRBV28 and TRBJ2-7; TRBD2 agrees at 7 bases. The CDR3 reads CASSLPPGAGAVDCEQYF. The CDR3 region has the DNA TGTGCCAGCAGTTTACCCCCAGGCGCGGGAGCGGTGGACTGCGAGCAGTACTTC.